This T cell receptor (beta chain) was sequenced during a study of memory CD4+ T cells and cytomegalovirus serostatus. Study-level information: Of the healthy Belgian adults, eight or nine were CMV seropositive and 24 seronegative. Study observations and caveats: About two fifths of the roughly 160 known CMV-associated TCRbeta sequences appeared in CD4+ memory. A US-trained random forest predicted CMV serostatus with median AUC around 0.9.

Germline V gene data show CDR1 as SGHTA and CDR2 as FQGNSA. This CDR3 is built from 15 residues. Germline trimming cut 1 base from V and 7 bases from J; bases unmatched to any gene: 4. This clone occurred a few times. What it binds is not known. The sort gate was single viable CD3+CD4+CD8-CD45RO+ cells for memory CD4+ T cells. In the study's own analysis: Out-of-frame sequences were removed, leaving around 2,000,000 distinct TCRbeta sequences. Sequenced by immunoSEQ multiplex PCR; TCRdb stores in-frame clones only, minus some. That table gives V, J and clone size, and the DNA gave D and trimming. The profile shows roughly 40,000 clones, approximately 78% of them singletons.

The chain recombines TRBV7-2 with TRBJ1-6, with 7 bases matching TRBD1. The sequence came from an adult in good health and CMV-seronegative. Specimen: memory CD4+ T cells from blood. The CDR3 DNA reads TGTGCCAGCAGCTTAGGACAGGGCCAAAATTCACCCCTCCACTTT. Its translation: CASSLGQGQNSPLHF.